This T cell receptor (beta chain) was sequenced during a study of cytomegalovirus exposure and HLA in healthy donors. Researchers ran the PCR with 60 Vbeta and 13 Jbeta primers. Data came from immunoSEQ multiplex PCR; TCRdb stores just in-frame clones and leaves some out. The sample's table shows around 64,000 clones. Germline V CDR1 and CDR2: SGHRS, YFSETQ. V dropped 3 bases and J dropped 2; count of bases not matched to a gene: 3. The CDR3 totals 14 residues. This receptor was obtained from a female donor in good health and CMV-seropositive. The sample consisted of PBMCs. This chain links TRBV5-1 with TRBJ1-2, with 8 nucleotides matching TRBD1. CDR3: CASSSGQENYGYTF. Here the CDR3 DNA reads TGCGCCAGCAGCTCGGGACAGGAAAACTATGGCTACACCTTC.